This T cell receptor (beta chain) comes out of a study of Ad26.COV2.S vaccination and SARS-CoV-2 variants. Across the study: In the study, Ad26.COV2.S was injected intramuscularly once, or twice 56 days apart.

Treatment: some 20 received Ad26.COV2.S at low or high dose, single or two shots; about 5 received placebo; per-sample allocation not given. Day 63 after the first injection of vaccine or placebo was the sampling time. Donation came from an adult in Boston who was aged 18-55 years. Vaccine was an Ad26 vector expressing Wuhan-strain SARS-CoV-2 spike. Germline loops: CDR1 SGHVS, CDR2 FQNEAQ. The CDR3 is 17 residues long. V lost 3 bases, J lost 1 base, and 7 bases stayed unmatched. Repertoires were generated with immunoSEQ multiplex PCR, while TCRdb's copy carries only in-frame clones and drops some. Of some 320,000 clones in the sample, over 80% were seen once.

The TCR comes from a person aged 18 to 65 who received the Ad26.COV2.S COVID-19 vaccine or a placebo. The chain has TRBV7-8 and TRBJ2-3; TRBD1 aligns across 10 bases. The sequences come from peripheral blood, collected in a trial of Ad26.COV2.S vaccine versus placebo. Here the CDR3 reads CASSLGQGREGTDTQYF. The CDR3 bases are TGTGCCAGCAGCTTGGGACAGGGGAGAGAGGGCACAGATACGCAGTATTTT. The full variable domain, in which reference TRBV7-8 and TRBJ2-3 provide the parts outside the CDR3, is GAGVSQSPRYKVAKRGQDVALRCDPISGHVSLFWYQQALGQGPEFLTYFQNEAQLDKSGLPSDRFFAERPEGSVSTLKIQRTQQEDSAVYLCASSLGQGREGTDTQYFGPGTRLTVL.